The 20 T cell receptor beta chains given below trace back to one sample, sequenced in a study of cytomegalovirus exposure and HLA in healthy donors. The PCR used 60 Vbeta and 13 Jbeta primers. The protocol was immunoSEQ multiplex PCR, while the TCRdb copy is restricted to in-frame clones and leaves out a portion. The sample shows under 200,000 clones, more than 65% of them seen only once. Sample: PBMCs. The receptors were sampled from a woman in her thirties or forties in good health and CMV-seropositive.

This clone was observed a handful of times. J is TRBJ2-4 and V is TRBV18, with unresolved D. CDR1 KGHSH and CDR2 LQKENI come from the germline V gene. Trimming took 0 bases from V and 4 from J, leaving 7 bases between them. The CDR3 is 14 residues long. The CDR3 protein is CASSPPFTKNIQYF. In nucleotides, the CDR3 is TGTGCCAGCTCACCACCGTTTACAAAAAACATTCAGTACTTC.

The rearrangement joins TRBV7-2 to TRBJ2-3, with 11 bases aligning to TRBD2. Germline lookup yields CDR1 SGHTA and CDR2 FQGNSA. Trimming at V came to 2 bases and at J to 6 bases, leaving 10 bases not matched to a gene. The CDR3 totals 17 residues. In DNA form, the CDR3 reads TGTGCCAGCAGCTTATTTTTAGCGGGGGGGCCAACCGATACGCAGTATTTT. Translated, it gives CASSLFLAGGPTDTQYF.

The V and J genes are TRBV5-1 and TRBJ2-5; 14 nucleotides match TRBD2. This CDR3 is 19 amino acids long. Germline CDR1 and CDR2: SGHRS and YFSETQ. Losses at the gene ends were 4 bases for V and 4 bases for J; bases not matched to a gene: 15. Written as DNA, the CDR3 is TGCGCCAGCAGCCCGGGGGGACTAGCGGGAGTTCGTACCCTAGAGACCCAGTACTTC. Amino acids: CASSPGGLAGVRTLETQYF.

This chain uses TRBV6-5 with TRBJ1-5, with TRBD1 matching over 8 bases. Germline lookup yields CDR1 MNHEY and CDR2 SVGAGI. V dropped 4 bases and J dropped 0; count of bases not matched to a gene: 2. The CDR3 has 15 residues. The CDR3 protein is CASSSGGNSNQPQHF. The CDR3 DNA reads TGTGCCAGCAGTTCAGGGGGCAATAGCAATCAGCCCCAGCATTTT.

The rearrangement links TRBV20-1 to TRBJ2-5; the D is unclear. CDR3 size: 10 residues. V gave up 6 bases and J gave up 2 bases, with 4 bases separating them. CDR1 and CDR2 from the germline V gene are DFQATT and SNEGSKA (reference sequence). The CDR3 sequence is CSARQETQYF. The CDR3, as DNA: TGCAGTGCCCGGCAAGAGACCCAGTACTTC.

Only a few counts were recorded for this clone. The rearrangement uses TRBV7-9 and TRBJ2-1; TRBD1 aligns across 7 bases. The germline V gene has CDR1 SEHNR and CDR2 FQNEAQ (reference sequence). V shed 5 bases and J 6 bases; nucleotides not matched to a gene: 1. This CDR3 region has 12 residues. CDR3 DNA sequence: TGTGCCAGCAGCCGGGACAGCAATGAGCAGTTCTTC. Translating gives CASSRDSNEQFF.

This chain joins TRBV7-2 and TRBJ1-5; no definite D call. The germline CDR1 and CDR2 sequences are SGHTA and FQGNSA. V was trimmed by 2 bases and J by 3 bases, leaving 11 bases between them. CDR3 size: 15 residues. This CDR3 is CASSLSFQNNQPQHF. The CDR3 nucleotides read TGTGCCAGCAGCTTAAGTTTCCAGAACAATCAGCCCCAGCATTTT.

This CDR3 is CASSYRERGEQYF. The CDR3 DNA reads TGTGCCAGCAGTTACAGGGAACGGGGCGAGCAGTACTTC. This chain links TRBV6-5 with TRBJ2-7, with D possibly matching TRBD2 (5 bases). V lost 2 bases to trimming and J lost 6 bases, with 11 bases between them. CDR3 length: 13 residues. The V gene's germline CDR1 is MNHEY and CDR2 SVGAGI.

The chain uses TRBV14 and TRBJ1-1; D is ambiguous. The CDR3 is 13 amino acids. In germline, CDR1 is SGHDN, CDR2 FVKESK. Trimming left V 2 bases short and J 4 bases short, with 8 bases between. The CDR3 spells CASSQTRVTEAFF. CDR3 in DNA: TGTGCCAGCAGCCAAACGAGGGTCACTGAAGCTTTCTTT.

The chain carries TRBV4-3 and TRBJ2-7; D is uncertain. V was shortened by 0 bases and J by 3 bases, with 12 bases between the two germline ends. Germline values: CDR1 LGHNA, CDR2 YSLEER. The CDR3 has 15 residues. The chain's CDR3 is CASSQESDTFYEQYF. CDR3 coding DNA: TGCGCCAGCAGCCAAGAATCAGACACATTCTACGAGCAGTACTTC.

J is TRBJ1-3 and V is TRBV18; 8 nucleotides align to TRBD1. J lost 0 bases, V lost 1 base, and 5 bases had no gene match. CDR1 and CDR2 from the germline V gene are KGHSH and LQKENI. The CDR3 contains 17 residues. The CDR3: CASSPLGQGGSGNTIYF. CDR3 in DNA: TGTGCCAGCTCACCACTCGGACAGGGTGGCTCTGGAAACACCATATATTTT. Complete variable domain (other parts from reference TRBV18 and TRBJ1-3): NAGVMQNPRHLVRRRGQEARLRCSPMKGHSHVYWYRQLPEEGLKFMVYLQKENIIDESGMPKERFSAEFPKEGPSILRIQQVVRGDSAAYFCASSPLGQGGSGNTIYFGEGSWLTVV.

This chain joins TRBV5-1 and TRBJ2-2; TRBD1 matches 7 bases. This CDR3 has 16 residues. Germline assignment: CDR1 SGHRS and CDR2 YFSETQ. V trimming: 4 bases; J trimming: 4 bases; junction bases outside the gene matches: 10. CDR3 in amino acids: CASSAGTDELTGELFF. The CDR3 DNA sequence: TGCGCCAGCAGCGCCGGGACAGACGAACTCACCGGGGAGCTGTTTTTT.

V gene TRBV15 combines with J gene TRBJ2-3; 8 nucleotides agree with TRBD2. The CDR3 has 18 residues. Per germline, CDR1 LNHNV and CDR2 YYDKDF (reference sequence). V shed 5 bases and J 1 base; nucleotides not matched to a gene: 14. The CDR3 DNA is TGTGCCACCAGCTCCCAAGGCCAGCGGGAGTCAGGCACAGATACGCAGTATTTT. Translation gives CATSSQGQRESGTDTQYF.

The chain carries TRBV15 and TRBJ2-3, with D possibly matching TRBD1 (6 bases). Trimming cost V 2 bases and J 5 bases, with 14 bases left between them. In germline, CDR1 is LNHNV, CDR2 YYDKDF (reference sequence). The CDR3 runs to 15 residues. The CDR3 DNA sequence: TGTGCCACCAGCAGAAGAACAGGGTTGAGAGATACGCAGTATTTT. Residues: CATSRRTGLRDTQYF.

This clone was seen more than once but under ten times. Compared with germline, one end of the junction differs, possibly owing to a read error. The J gene is TRBJ1-2, the V gene TRBV6-4; D is unclear. The CDR3 covers 13 residues. Germline assignment: CDR1 MRHNA and CDR2 SNTAGT. The CDR3 region is CASIPVEDYGYPF. CDR3 coding DNA: TGTGCCAGTATTCCTGTCGAAGACTATGGCTACCCCTTC.

The chain links TRBV5-1 to TRBJ1-6; the D gene is possibly TRBD1 (5 bases). V dropped 3 bases and J dropped 6 bases, with 13 bases sitting between them. The CDR3 spans 15 residues. Germline values: CDR1 SGHRS, CDR2 YFSETQ. DNA of the CDR3: TGCGCCAGCAGCTCAGGGCCCGATTCTAATTCACCCCTCCACTTT. Translated: CASSSGPDSNSPLHF.

The rearrangement links TRBV2 to TRBJ1-1, with D possibly being TRBD1 (6 bases). Deletions cut 8 bases from V and 0 bases from J, with 10 bases between. The CDR3 sequence is 13 residues long. Germline CDR1 reads SNHLY; CDR2 reads FYNNEI. The CDR3 bases are TGTGCCAGCGTAGGACAGATGAACACTGAAGCTTTCTTT. Amino acid sequence: CASVGQMNTEAFF.

This sequence joins TRBV7-2 and TRBJ2-7, with TRBD2 identical over 14 bases. V was pared by 3 bases and J by 7 bases, with 5 bases of the junction left unmatched. The length of the CDR3 is 15 residues. The germline V gene encodes CDR1 SGHTA and CDR2 FQGNSA. The CDR3 DNA reads TGTGCCAGCAGCTTGACTAGCGGGAGGGCGGAAGAGCAGTACTTC. It is translated as CASSLTSGRAEEQYF.

Turning to this clone: The same CDR3 also results from other DNA sequences found in this sample. The chain carries TRBV20-1 and TRBJ1-1; D is undetermined. V lost 2 bases and J 2 bases, leaving 3 bases between the germline ends. The CDR3 totals 11 residues. Per germline, CDR1 DFQATT and CDR2 SNEGSKA (reference sequence). The CDR3 loop reads CSARLNTEAFF. The CDR3 nucleotides read TGCAGTGCTAGACTAAACACTGAAGCTTTCTTT.

This clone appeared a single time. J is TRBJ1-2 and V is TRBV5-1, with D perhaps TRBD1 (6 bases). Between the trimmed V and J ends, which lost 4 bases and 6 bases, there was a span of 13 bases. The CDR3 sequence is 13 residues long. Germline V gene sequence: CDR1 SGHRS, CDR2 YFSETQ. The CDR3 DNA reads TGCGCCAGCAGCATAGGGACAAACAATGGCTACACCTTC. Residues: CASSIGTNNGYTF.